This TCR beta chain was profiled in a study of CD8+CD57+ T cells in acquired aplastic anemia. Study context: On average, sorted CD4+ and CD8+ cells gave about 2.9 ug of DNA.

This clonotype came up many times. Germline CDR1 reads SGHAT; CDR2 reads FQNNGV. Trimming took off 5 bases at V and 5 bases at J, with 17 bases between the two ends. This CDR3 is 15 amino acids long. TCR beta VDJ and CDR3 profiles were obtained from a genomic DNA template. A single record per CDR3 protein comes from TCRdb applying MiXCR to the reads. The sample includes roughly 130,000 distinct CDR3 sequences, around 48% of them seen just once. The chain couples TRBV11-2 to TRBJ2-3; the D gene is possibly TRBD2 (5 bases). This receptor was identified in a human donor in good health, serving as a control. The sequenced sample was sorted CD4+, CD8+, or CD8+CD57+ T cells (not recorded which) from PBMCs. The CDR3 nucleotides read TGTGCCAGCAGCCCGGACTCCTTCAAGAGAGATACGCAGTATTTT. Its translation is CASSPDSFKRDTQYF.